This record covers a single T cell receptor beta chain. This record belongs to a study of blood T cell repertoires in COVID-19. As for the study in general: Whether acute or convalescent, the COVID-19 samples came from the United States, Italy and Spain. PBMCs, B-cell-depleted T cells, or T cells provided the cDNA or gDNA that made up the material.

The V and J ends lost 3 bases and 6 bases, in that order; junction bases with no gene match: 11. The CDR3 has 15 amino acids. Germline V gene data show CDR1 as SGDLS and CDR2 as YYNGEE. Under the authors' procedure: From reference gene primer amplification, estimates of nucleated cell counts were derived. Libraries were prepared by immunoSEQ multiplex PCR; TCRdb keeps only in-frame clonotypes and omits some of them. That table supplies the V and J calls and clone size; D and trimming were determined from the DNA. The table records 120,000 to 150,000 clones, more than 65% of them present only once. The sequenced sample consisted of peripheral blood. The chain uses TRBV9 and TRBJ1-2, with 7 bases matching TRBD1. The clonotype was recovered from a man aged 80 or over with acute or convalescent COVID-19. The CDR3: CASSANRGQEDGYTF. The DNA for the CDR3 is TGTGCCAGCAGCGCGAACAGGGGCCAAGAAGATGGCTACACCTTC.